Below, 32 T cell receptor beta chains from the same sample are listed, as sequenced in a study of T cell repertoires in cytomegalovirus infection. Their target antigens are unknown. TCRdb reprocessed the reads via MiXCR and lists one record per CDR3 protein. The top ten clones hold roughly 14% of a sample with about 770,000 distinct CDR3 sequences, around 29% of them seen once. The sequencing here drew on cultured CD8+ T cells from PBMCs, taken from culture after CMV antigen stimulation. These receptors were obtained from a human donor in good health (CMV status not recorded). Some clones in this sample may be carry-over from other donors' samples.

This chain uses TRBV4-1 with TRBJ2-1, with 9 bases that match TRBD2. V lost 1 base to trimming and J lost 5 bases; unmatched junction nucleotides: 6. This CDR3 has 16 residues. Looked up from germline, CDR1 is MGHRA and CDR2 is YSYEKL. The CDR3 sequence: CASSQAQSGGNNEQFF. For the CDR3, the DNA is TGCGCCAGCAGCCAAGCGCAGAGCGGGGGGAACAATGAGCAGTTCTTC.

The chain is built from TRBV7-9 and TRBJ1-2; D gene ambiguous. CDR3 length equals 14 residues. The germline CDR1 and CDR2 sequences are SEHNR and FQNEAQ (reference sequence). V shed 1 base and J shed 2 bases, with 8 bases lying between them. The CDR3 sequence: CASSLEVRNYGYTF. DNA for the CDR3: TGTGCCAGCAGCTTAGAAGTAAGGAACTATGGCTACACCTTC. Combining the CDR3 with reference TRBV7-9 and TRBJ1-2 gives the whole variable domain DTGVSQNPRHKITKRGQNVTFRCDPISEHNRLYWYRQTLGQGPEFLTYFQNEAQLEKSRLLSDRFSAERPKGSFSTLEIQRTEQGDSAMYLCASSLEVRNYGYTFGSGTRLTVV.

This chain links TRBV24-1 with TRBJ2-5; 8 bases map to TRBD1. The germline V gene has CDR1 KGHDR and CDR2 SFDVKD. Germline trimming cut 3 bases from V and 5 bases from J; bases unmatched to any gene: 4. The CDR3 spans 14 residues. The CDR3 region has the DNA TGTGCCACCAGTGATGAGGACAGGGATGAGACCCAGTACTTC. Translation gives CATSDEDRDETQYF.

This clonotype was seen once. For the CDR3, the DNA is TGTGCCAGCAGTGACCAGGTATCGGGCGAGCTGTTCTTT. Amino acids: CASSDQVSGELFF. V usage is TRBV2 and J usage is TRBJ1-1; D uncertain. The CDR3 length is 13 residues. Germline V lookup: CDR1 SNHLY, CDR2 FYNNEI. The V and J ends lost 3 bases and 14 bases respectively, with 19 bases between them.

This clonotype was detected only a few times. The chain carries TRBV5-6 and TRBJ2-4; D not resolved. The CDR3 contains 11 residues. From germline, CDR1 is SGHDT and CDR2 YYEEEE. V lost 3 bases to trimming and J lost 7 bases, with 5 bases between them. DNA for the CDR3: TGTGCCAGCAGCTCCGAGAACATTCAGTACTTC. Amino acids: CASSSENIQYF.

The table lists this clonotype with a few counts. The chain is built from TRBV9 and TRBJ1-1; D gene unclear. The V end was cut by 0 bases, the J end by 6 bases, with 9 bases between. The CDR3 covers 13 residues. CDR1 SGDLS and CDR2 YYNGEE come from the germline V gene. This chain's CDR3 is CASSVVTVPEAFF. CDR3 in DNA: TGTGCCAGCAGCGTAGTTACAGTTCCTGAAGCTTTCTTT.

This rearrangement joins TRBV2 to TRBJ2-1; TRBD2 agrees at 7 bases. Germline trimming cut 0 bases from V and 3 bases from J; bases unmatched to any gene: 5. Germline-derived CDR1 and CDR2 are SNHLY and FYNNEI. The CDR3 runs to 16 residues. CDR3: CASSEAGGEGYNEQFF. CDR3 sequence (DNA): TGTGCCAGCAGTGAAGCCGGTGGGGAGGGCTACAATGAGCAGTTCTTC.

This clonotype was observed at least ten times. The rearrangement joins TRBV4-1 to TRBJ2-3; D gene uncertain. The length of the CDR3 is 15 residues. The V gene's germline CDR1 is MGHRA and CDR2 YSYEKL. The V end was cut by 2 bases, the J end by 4 bases, with 13 bases between. This CDR3 is CASSQSGGRADTQYF. In DNA, the CDR3 is TGCGCCAGCAGCCAAAGTGGTGGCCGCGCAGATACGCAGTATTTT.

V is TRBV7-6 and J is TRBJ2-2; D gene unclear. V lost 2 bases and J lost 0, with 7 bases in between. The CDR3 consists of 15 residues. CDR1 is SGHVS, CDR2 FNYEAQ, per germline. This chain's CDR3 is CASSLWVANTGELFF. CDR3 nucleotide sequence: TGTGCCAGCAGCTTATGGGTCGCGAACACCGGGGAGCTGTTTTTT.

The chain combines TRBV6-8 with TRBJ1-5, with 7 bases fitting TRBD1. Trimming at V came to 6 bases and at J to 7 bases, leaving 9 bases not matched to a gene. Germline V gene lookup returns CDR1 MNHGY and CDR2 SAAAGT. This CDR3 comprises 14 residues. In DNA form, the CDR3 reads TGTGCCAGCAGGTTCACAGGGGCAGGGCAGCCCCAGCATTTT. Amino acids: CASRFTGAGQPQHF.

This clonotype was recorded only once. The chain has TRBV7-9 and TRBJ2-7; D may match TRBD1 or TRBD2 (6 bases each). Germline CDR1 and CDR2: SEHNR and FQNEAQ (reference sequence). CDR3 length equals 17 residues. Trimming took off 5 bases at V and 5 bases at J, with 25 bases between the two ends. CDR3 region: CASSGGTMGTLVHEQYF. The CDR3 DNA follows: TGTGCCAGCAGCGGAGGGACAATGGGGACGCTAGTCCACGAGCAGTACTTC.

V usage is TRBV10-3 and J usage is TRBJ2-3; no clear D gene. Germline V gives CDR1 ENHRY, CDR2 SYGVKD. The V end lost 9 bases, the J end lost 5 bases, and 3 bases lay between the germline ends. The CDR3 length is 9 residues. The CDR3 DNA reads TGTGCCATTGGAGATACGCAGTATTTT. Residues: CAIGDTQYF.

The rearrangement links TRBV19 to TRBJ2-3; 10 nucleotides match TRBD1. The CDR3 length is 15 residues. CDR1 is LNHDA and CDR2 is SQIVND in the germline V gene (reference sequence). The V segment lost 2 bases and the J segment 5 bases; nucleotides outside the gene matches: 4. In DNA, the CDR3 is TGTGCCAGTAGTATAAGGGACAGGGGTCAAGATACGCAGTATTTT. Amino acid sequence: CASSIRDRGQDTQYF. Variable domain in full (rest from reference TRBV19 and TRBJ2-3): DGGITQSPKYLFRKEGQNVTLSCEQNLNHDAMYWYRQDPGQGLRLIYYSQIVNDFQKGDIAEGYSVSREKKESFPLTVTSAQKNPTAFYLCASSIRDRGQDTQYFGPGTRLTVL.

Of note for this clonotype: Given a much more abundant clone one base away, this may be a read error. The chain uses TRBV27 and TRBJ2-2, with D perhaps given as TRBD1 or TRBD2 (5 bases each). This CDR3 spans 15 amino acids. Trimming pared 4 bases from V and 5 bases from J, leaving 14 bases between. CDR1 is MNHEY, CDR2 SMNVEV, per germline (reference sequence). DNA for the CDR3: TGTGCCAGCAGTTCCCGGGACGTGAAAACCGGGGAGCTGTTTTTT. Residues: CASSSRDVKTGELFF.

This clonotype was detected only a few times. The chain has TRBV28 and TRBJ1-5, with TRBD1 as a possible D gene (5 bases). The CDR3 totals 14 residues. V lost 2 bases and J 6 bases, leaving 11 bases between the germline ends. Germline assignment: CDR1 MDHEN and CDR2 SYDVKM. CDR3 sequence reads: CASSLRAGRQPQHF. DNA for the CDR3: TGTGCCAGCAGTTTAAGGGCAGGGCGTCAGCCCCAGCATTTT. Filled out from reference TRBV28 and TRBJ1-5, the complete variable domain reads DVKVTQSSRYLVKRTGEKVFLECVQDMDHENMFWYRQDPGLGLRLIYFSYDVKMKEKGDIPEGYSVSREKKERFSLILESASTNQTSMYLCASSLRAGRQPQHFGDGTRLSIL.

The chain links TRBV29-1 to TRBJ2-6; D unclear. The germline gives CDR1 SQVTM, CDR2 ANQGSEA. With 8 bases removed from V and 4 bases from J, the gap between germline ends came to 9 bases. The CDR3 runs 12 residues. This chain's CDR3 is CSFKTGANVLTF. DNA for the CDR3: TGCAGCTTCAAGACCGGGGCCAACGTCCTGACTTTC. The entire variable domain, with the rest obtained from reference TRBV29-1 and TRBJ2-6, is as follows: SAVISQKPSRDICQRGTSLTIQCQVDSQVTMMFWYRQQPGQSLTLIATANQGSEATYESGFVIDKFPISRPNLTFSTLTVSNMSPEDSSIYLCSFKTGANVLTFGAGSRLTVL.

This clonotype has more than one count but fewer than ten. This chain links TRBV9 with TRBJ2-1, with D unresolved. Germline-derived CDR1 and CDR2 are SGDLS and YYNGEE. V was trimmed by 2 bases and J by 6 bases, leaving 9 bases between them. The CDR3 extends over 13 amino acids. The CDR3 reads CASSVGLINEQFF. The CDR3 DNA follows: TGTGCCAGCAGCGTCGGATTAATCAATGAGCAGTTCTTC.

V gene TRBV7-9 combines with J gene TRBJ1-1; a possible D gene is TRBD1 (6 bases). CDR3 size: 16 residues. Deletions cut 4 bases from V and 3 bases from J, with 18 bases between. Germline loops: CDR1 SEHNR, CDR2 FQNEAQ (reference sequence). CDR3 in amino acids: CASSYAGQFPDTEAFF. The CDR3 DNA reads as TGTGCCAGCAGCTACGCCGGACAGTTTCCGGACACTGAAGCTTTCTTT.

V usage is TRBV5-4 and J usage is TRBJ2-1; the D is unclear. The CDR3 is made up of 14 amino acids. Trimming stripped 0 bases from V and 2 bases from J, with 6 bases between. Germline CDR1 is SGHNT and CDR2 is YYREEE (reference sequence). CDR3 protein: CASSLGETYNEQFF. CDR3 sequence (DNA): TGTGCCAGCAGCTTGGGGGAAACCTACAATGAGCAGTTCTTC.

This clonotype was counted once. CDR3 DNA sequence: TGTGCCAGCAGTTTAGCTCAGGGACAGGTTTTGCACGAGCAGTACGTC. It translates to CASSLAQGQVLHEQYV. V usage is TRBV12-3 or TRBV12-4 and J usage is TRBJ2-7; 8 bases are a match to TRBD1. The CDR3 is made up of 16 amino acids. Losses at the gene ends were 0 bases for V and 5 bases for J; bases not matched to a gene: 9.

The chain recombines TRBV4-1 with TRBJ2-5; D unclear. Germline-derived CDR1 and CDR2 are MGHRA and YSYEKL. The CDR3 spans 14 residues. V was shortened by 4 bases and J by 0 bases, with 9 bases between the two germline ends. This CDR3 reads CASSLFLHQETQYF. In nucleotides, the CDR3 is TGCGCCAGCAGCCTATTTCTTCACCAAGAGACCCAGTACTTC.

J is TRBJ1-2 and V is TRBV14; tentatively, D is TRBD1 (5 bases). CDR3 length: 15 residues. Germline CDR1 SGHDN, CDR2 FVKESK. V was trimmed by 3 bases and J by 6 bases, leaving 17 bases between them. The CDR3 DNA reads as TGTGCCAGCAGCCACCTCGCTCAGGGTGTGGATGGCTACACCTTC. Amino acid sequence: CASSHLAQGVDGYTF.

The rearrangement uses TRBV7-8 and TRBJ1-1; weak D call: TRBD1 (5 bases). CDR1 is SGHVS, CDR2 FQNEAQ, per germline. The V gene lost 7 bases and the J gene lost 1 base, with 13 bases spanning the gap. The CDR3 is made up of 14 amino acids. Here the CDR3 reads CASTQGGANTEAFF. CDR3 DNA sequence: TGTGCCAGCACCCAGGGCGGAGCGAACACTGAAGCTTTCTTT.

This clonotype was found a few times. The chain has TRBV5-6 and TRBJ2-7; D call uncertain. The germline V and J ends were trimmed by 4 bases and 0 bases, with 11 bases remaining between them. Germline V CDR1 and CDR2: SGHDT, YYEEEE. The CDR3 contains 14 residues. The CDR3 is CASSTSRSSYEQYV. For the CDR3, the DNA is TGTGCCAGCAGCACTTCTAGGAGCTCCTACGAGCAGTACGTC.

This clonotype was counted only a few times. The chain recombines TRBV27 with TRBJ1-2, with 7 bases aligning to TRBD1. The length of the CDR3 is 16 residues. Trimming cost V 5 bases and J 0 bases; bases outside gene matches: 9. Germline CDR1 and CDR2: MNHEY and SMNVEV (reference sequence). CDR3 sequence reads: CASSPSTGNTNYGYTF. The CDR3 DNA reads TGTGCCAGCAGTCCGTCGACAGGGAATACTAACTATGGCTACACCTTC.

This clonotype showed up just a few times. The rearrangement links TRBV19 to TRBJ1-2, with 8 bases lining up with TRBD1. The V and J ends lost 8 bases and 2 bases, in that order; junction bases with no gene match: 4. CDR1 and CDR2 (germline): LNHDA, SQIVND (reference sequence). This CDR3 spans 13 amino acids. CDR3 protein: CASRDRRNYGYTF. The CDR3 DNA reads TGTGCCAGTCGGGACAGGAGGAACTATGGCTACACCTTC. The full variable domain, its missing parts supplied by reference TRBV19 and TRBJ1-2, is DGGITQSPKYLFRKEGQNVTLSCEQNLNHDAMYWYRQDPGQGLRLIYYSQIVNDFQKGDIAEGYSVSREKKESFPLTVTSAQKNPTAFYLCASRDRRNYGYTFGSGTRLTVV.

This rearrangement joins TRBV3-1 to TRBJ2-1, with D perhaps TRBD2 (6 bases). The CDR3 is made up of 16 amino acids. Per the germline V gene, CDR1 is LGHDT and CDR2 is YNNKEL (reference sequence). V dropped 0 bases and J dropped 0 bases, with 9 bases sitting between them. The CDR3 sequence is CASSQDWGDSYNEQFF. The CDR3 nucleotides read TGTGCCAGCAGCCAAGATTGGGGGGACTCCTACAATGAGCAGTTCTTC.

This clonotype was observed a few times. The chain carries TRBV7-8 and TRBJ1-1; TRBD1 might be the D (6 bases). CDR1 SGHVS and CDR2 FQNEAQ come from the germline V gene. The V end was cut by 1 base, the J end by 4 bases, with 16 bases between. There are 16 residues in the CDR3. CDR3 sequence: CASSLVGGGFSTEAFF. For the CDR3, the DNA is TGTGCCAGCAGCTTAGTAGGAGGGGGATTTTCCACTGAAGCTTTCTTT.

This chain connects TRBV19 to TRBJ1-1; D is perhaps TRBD1 (6 bases). Germline CDR1 is LNHDA and CDR2 is SQIVND (reference sequence). Trimming took 5 bases from V and 6 from J, leaving 25 bases between them. This CDR3 has 17 residues. Written as DNA, the CDR3 is TGTGCCAGTAGTGATAGACGGACAGCCGTAGGAGGTGCTGAAGCTTTCTTT. This translates into CASSDRRTAVGGAEAFF.

This clonotype was detected only a few times. V is TRBV25-1 and J is TRBJ1-2; D not certain. The CDR3 runs 17 residues. V was clipped by 0 bases and J by 6 bases, with 20 bases between them. The germline gives CDR1 MGHDK, CDR2 SYGVNS. The CDR3 loop reads CASSEYILVTSSHGYTF. The CDR3, as DNA: TGTGCCAGCAGTGAATATATTCTCGTAACTTCCTCCCATGGCTACACCTTC.

The CDR3 nucleotides are TGCAGTGCTAGAGATGTGGAGACCCCACCCTGGGAGCAGTACGTC. Translating gives CSARDVETPPWEQYV. The rearrangement joins TRBV20-1 to TRBJ2-7; D is undetermined. This CDR3 region has 15 residues. V was shortened by 0 bases and J by 7 bases, with 19 bases between the two germline ends. Germline V gene sequence: CDR1 DFQATT, CDR2 SNEGSKA (reference sequence).

J is TRBJ2-3 and V is TRBV15; D is undetermined. Trimming took off 5 bases at V and 6 bases at J, with 12 bases between the two ends. The CDR3 is 13 amino acids. Germline V gene lookup returns CDR1 LNHNV and CDR2 YYDKDF (reference sequence). The CDR3 nucleotides read TGTGCCACCAGCGACGATTGGTCGGATACGCAGTATTTT. Encoded protein: CATSDDWSDTQYF.